This is a list of T cell receptor beta chains from one sample in a study of blood T cell repertoires in COVID-19. Clones were sequenced by immunoSEQ multiplex PCR, and TCRdb holds only the in-frame ones, with some missing. The sample has 55,000 to 75,000 clones, 70% to 85% seen once; the top ten hold 3% to 4%. Sequencing was performed on peripheral blood. The receptor source for this set is a man aged 55 to 70 with acute or convalescent COVID-19. Both conserved end residues are part of each CDR3.

v_call	j_call	cdr3_aa
TRBV28	TRBJ1-5	CASSLVGQVRNQPQHF
TRBV2	TRBJ1-2	CASQGSNYGYTF
TRBV19	TRBJ2-7	CASSIGGLAGGPNSYEQYF
TRBV7-9	TRBJ1-1	CASSFGQANTEAFF
TRBV19	TRBJ2-2	CASSTLPSGAGLFF
TRBV7-9	TRBJ1-1	CASSLFLGQGATEAFF
TRBV7-2	TRBJ1-2	CASSLWGGNYGYTF
TRBV19	TRBJ1-2	CASSIGTVPLYTF
TRBV9	TRBJ1-2	CASSGSTRGGYTF
TRBV5-1	TRBJ2-1	CASSLFDSSYNEQFF
TRBV27	TRBJ2-5	CASSLFSGSNEKMETQYF
TRBV5-5	TRBJ2-3	CASSYSDGRETDTQYF
TRBV18	TRBJ2-7	CASSPLQYEQYF
TRBV7-2	TRBJ2-5	CASSRGQSETQYF
TRBV27	TRBJ2-3	CASFKLGTGSDTQYF
TRBV3-1/TRBV3-2	TRBJ2-3	CASSQDRLGEDTQYF
TRBV11-2	TRBJ1-1	CASRRGTGYTEAFF
TRBV12-5	TRBJ2-5	CASGTQGAGETQYF
TRBV29-1	TRBJ2-1	CSVEGREGQSSYNEQFF
TRBV5-6	TRBJ1-5	CASSLAGYQPQHF
TRBV19	TRBJ1-2	CASTLRGYGYTF
TRBV4-1	TRBJ2-7	CASSQTLAGPYEQYF
TRBV27	TRBJ2-1	CASSLTSGSLGNEQFF
TRBV29-1	TRBJ2-7	CSVYERESSGEQYF
TRBV6-5	TRBJ2-1	CASSRAGPRNEQFF
TRBV10-3	TRBJ2-3	CAIRTTASTDTQYF
TRBV5-8	TRBJ2-2	CASSLLTANTGELFF
TRBV30	TRBJ1-1	CAGARANTEAFF
TRBV5-6	TRBJ1-4	CASSLGAGELEKLFF
TRBV7-2	TRBJ1-1	CASSLEGPGVAFF